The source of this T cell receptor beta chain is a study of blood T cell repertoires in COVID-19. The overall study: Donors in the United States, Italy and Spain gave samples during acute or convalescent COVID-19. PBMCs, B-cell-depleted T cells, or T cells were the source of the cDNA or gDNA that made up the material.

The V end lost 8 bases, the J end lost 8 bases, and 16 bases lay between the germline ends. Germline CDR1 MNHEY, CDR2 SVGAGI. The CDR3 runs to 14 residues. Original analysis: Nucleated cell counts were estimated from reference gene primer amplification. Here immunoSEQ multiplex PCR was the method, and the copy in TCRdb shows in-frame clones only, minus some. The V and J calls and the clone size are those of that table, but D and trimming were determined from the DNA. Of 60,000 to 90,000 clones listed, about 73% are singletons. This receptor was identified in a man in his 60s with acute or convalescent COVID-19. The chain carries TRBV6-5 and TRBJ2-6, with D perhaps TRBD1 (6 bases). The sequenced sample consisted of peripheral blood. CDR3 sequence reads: CASGPETGSNVLTF. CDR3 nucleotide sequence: TGTGCCAGCGGACCCGAAACAGGGTCCAACGTCCTGACTTTC.